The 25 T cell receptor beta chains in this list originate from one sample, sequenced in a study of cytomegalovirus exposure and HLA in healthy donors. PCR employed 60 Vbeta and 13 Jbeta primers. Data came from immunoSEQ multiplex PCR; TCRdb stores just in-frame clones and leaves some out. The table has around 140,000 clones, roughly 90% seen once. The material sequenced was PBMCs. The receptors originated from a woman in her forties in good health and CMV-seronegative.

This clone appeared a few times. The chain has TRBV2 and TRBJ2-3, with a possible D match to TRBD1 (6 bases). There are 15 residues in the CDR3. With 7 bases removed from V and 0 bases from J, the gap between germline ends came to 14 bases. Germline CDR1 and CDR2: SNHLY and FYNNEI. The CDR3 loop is CASTRGISSTDTQYF. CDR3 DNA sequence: TGTGCCAGCACCAGGGGAATCTCTAGCACAGATACGCAGTATTTT.

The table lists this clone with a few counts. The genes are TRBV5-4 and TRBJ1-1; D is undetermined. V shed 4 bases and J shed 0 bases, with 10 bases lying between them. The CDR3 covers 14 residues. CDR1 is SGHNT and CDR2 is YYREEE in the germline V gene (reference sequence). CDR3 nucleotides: TGTGCCAGCAGCCCCTTGACAATGAACACTGAAGCTTTCTTT. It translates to CASSPLTMNTEAFF.

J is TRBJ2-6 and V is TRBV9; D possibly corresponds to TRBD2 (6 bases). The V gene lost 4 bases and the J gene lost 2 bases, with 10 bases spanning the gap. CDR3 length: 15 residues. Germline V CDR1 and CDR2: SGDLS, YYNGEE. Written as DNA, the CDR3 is TGTGCCAGCAGCAAGGGAGGAACTGGGGCCAACGTCCTGACTTTC. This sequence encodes CASSKGGTGANVLTF.

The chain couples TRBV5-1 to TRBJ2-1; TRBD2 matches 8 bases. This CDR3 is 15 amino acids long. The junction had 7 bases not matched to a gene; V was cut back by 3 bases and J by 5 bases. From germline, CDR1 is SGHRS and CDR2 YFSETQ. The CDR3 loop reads CASSSSGRGDNEQFF. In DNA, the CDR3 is TGCGCCAGCAGCTCCAGCGGGAGAGGGGACAATGAGCAGTTCTTC.

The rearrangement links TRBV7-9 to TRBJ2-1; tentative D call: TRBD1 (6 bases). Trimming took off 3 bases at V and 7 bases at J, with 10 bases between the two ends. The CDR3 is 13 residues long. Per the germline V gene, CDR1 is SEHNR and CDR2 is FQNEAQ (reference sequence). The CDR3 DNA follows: TGTGCCAGCAGCTTGGACAGTTTGAATGAGCAGTTCTTC. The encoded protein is CASSLDSLNEQFF.

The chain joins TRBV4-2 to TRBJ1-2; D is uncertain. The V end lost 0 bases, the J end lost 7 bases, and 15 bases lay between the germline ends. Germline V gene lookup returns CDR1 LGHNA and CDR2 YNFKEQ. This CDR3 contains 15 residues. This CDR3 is CASSQDAASRGGYTF. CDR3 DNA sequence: TGTGCCAGCAGCCAAGATGCAGCTAGCCGGGGTGGCTACACCTTC.

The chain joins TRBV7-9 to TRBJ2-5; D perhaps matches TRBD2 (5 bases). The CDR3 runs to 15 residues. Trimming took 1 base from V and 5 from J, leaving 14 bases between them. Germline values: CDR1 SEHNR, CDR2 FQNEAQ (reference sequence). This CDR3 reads CASSLESVGGETQYF. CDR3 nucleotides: TGTGCCAGCAGCTTAGAATCGGTCGGCGGGGAGACCCAGTACTTC.

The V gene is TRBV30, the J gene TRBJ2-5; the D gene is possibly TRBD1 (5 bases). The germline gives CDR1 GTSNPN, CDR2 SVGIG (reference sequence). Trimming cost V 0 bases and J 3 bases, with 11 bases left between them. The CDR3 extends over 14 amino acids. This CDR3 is CAWSVWADKETQYF. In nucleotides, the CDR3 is TGTGCCTGGAGTGTTTGGGCGGACAAAGAGACCCAGTACTTC.

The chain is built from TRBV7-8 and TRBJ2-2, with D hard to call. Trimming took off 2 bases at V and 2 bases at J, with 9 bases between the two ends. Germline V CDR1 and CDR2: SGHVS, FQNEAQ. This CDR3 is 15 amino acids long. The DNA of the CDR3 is TGTGCCAGCAGCTTAATCAGGATCAACACCGGGGAGCTGTTTTTT. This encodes CASSLIRINTGELFF. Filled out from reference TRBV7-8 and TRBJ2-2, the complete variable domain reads GAGVSQSPRYKVAKRGQDVALRCDPISGHVSLFWYQQALGQGPEFLTYFQNEAQLDKSGLPSDRFFAERPEGSVSTLKIQRTQQEDSAVYLCASSLIRINTGELFFGEGSRLTVL.

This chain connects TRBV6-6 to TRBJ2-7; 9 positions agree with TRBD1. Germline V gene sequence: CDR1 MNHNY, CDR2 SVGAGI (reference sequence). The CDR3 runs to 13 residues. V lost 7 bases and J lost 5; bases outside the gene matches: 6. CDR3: CASKIQGADEQYF. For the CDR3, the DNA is TGTGCCAGCAAGATACAGGGGGCAGACGAGCAGTACTTC.

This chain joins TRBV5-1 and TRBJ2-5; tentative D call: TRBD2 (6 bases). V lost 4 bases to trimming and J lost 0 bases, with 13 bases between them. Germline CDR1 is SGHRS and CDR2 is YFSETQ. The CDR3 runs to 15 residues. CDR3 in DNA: TGCGCCAGCAGCCCATTATTAGCGGACCAAGAGACCCAGTACTTC. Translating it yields CASSPLLADQETQYF.

The CDR3 reads CASSQGRGTNRGNQPQHF. The CDR3 DNA reads TGCGCCAGCAGCCAAGGGCGGGGAACCAATAGGGGCAATCAGCCCCAGCATTTT. V gene TRBV4-1 combines with J gene TRBJ1-5; D gene unclear. Germline CDR1 MGHRA, CDR2 YSYEKL. Trimming took off 1 base at V and 2 bases at J, with 18 bases between the two ends. The CDR3 has 18 amino acids.

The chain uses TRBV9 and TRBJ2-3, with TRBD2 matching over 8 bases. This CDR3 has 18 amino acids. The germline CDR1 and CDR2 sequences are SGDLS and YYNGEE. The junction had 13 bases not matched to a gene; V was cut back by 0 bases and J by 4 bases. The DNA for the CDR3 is TGTGCCAGCAGCGTAGGGGGAGCGGGAGCGGGTATGGCAGATACGCAGTATTTT. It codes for CASSVGGAGAGMADTQYF.

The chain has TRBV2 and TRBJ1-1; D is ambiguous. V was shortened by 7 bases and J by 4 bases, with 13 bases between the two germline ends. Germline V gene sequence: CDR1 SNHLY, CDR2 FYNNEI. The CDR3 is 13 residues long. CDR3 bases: TGTGCCAGCATCCCGGGGAGTCTCACTGAAGCTTTCTTT. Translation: CASIPGSLTEAFF. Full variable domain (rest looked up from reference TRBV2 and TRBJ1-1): EPEVTQTPSHQVTQMGQEVILRCVPISNHLYFYWYRQILGQKVEFLVSFYNNEISEKSEIFDDQFSVERPDGSNFTLKIRSTKLEDSAMYFCASIPGSLTEAFFGQGTRLTVV.

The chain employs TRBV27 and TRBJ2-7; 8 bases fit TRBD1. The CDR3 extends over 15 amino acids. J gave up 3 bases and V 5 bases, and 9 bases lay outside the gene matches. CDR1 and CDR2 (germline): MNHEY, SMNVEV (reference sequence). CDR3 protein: CASSPWTGRYYEQYF. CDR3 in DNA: TGTGCCAGCAGTCCTTGGACAGGGAGGTACTACGAGCAGTACTTC.

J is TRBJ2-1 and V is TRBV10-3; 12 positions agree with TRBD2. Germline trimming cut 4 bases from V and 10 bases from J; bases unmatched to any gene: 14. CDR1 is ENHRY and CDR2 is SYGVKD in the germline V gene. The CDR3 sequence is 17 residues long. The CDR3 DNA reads TGTGCCATCAGTGGGACTAGCGGGACCTCAGAGGTGGTCGAGCAGTTCTTC. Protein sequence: CAISGTSGTSEVVEQFF.

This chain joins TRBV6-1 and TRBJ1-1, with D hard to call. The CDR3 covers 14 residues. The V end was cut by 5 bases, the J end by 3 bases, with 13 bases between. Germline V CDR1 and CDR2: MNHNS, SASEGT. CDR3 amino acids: CASSIQLPYTEAFF. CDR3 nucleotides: TGTGCCAGCAGTATACAGTTACCTTACACTGAAGCTTTCTTT.

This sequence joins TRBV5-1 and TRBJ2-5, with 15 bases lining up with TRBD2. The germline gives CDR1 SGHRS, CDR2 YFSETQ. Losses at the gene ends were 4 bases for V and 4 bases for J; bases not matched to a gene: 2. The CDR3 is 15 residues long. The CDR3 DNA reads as TGCGCCAGCAGCGCGGGACTAGCGGGAGGAGAGACCCAGTACTTC. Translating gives CASSAGLAGGETQYF. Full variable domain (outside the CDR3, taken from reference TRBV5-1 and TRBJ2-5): KAGVTQTPRYLIKTRGQQVTLSCSPISGHRSVSWYQQTPGQGLQFLFEYFSETQRNKGNFPGRFSGRQFSNSRSEMNVSTLELGDSALYLCASSAGLAGGETQYFGPGTRLLVL.

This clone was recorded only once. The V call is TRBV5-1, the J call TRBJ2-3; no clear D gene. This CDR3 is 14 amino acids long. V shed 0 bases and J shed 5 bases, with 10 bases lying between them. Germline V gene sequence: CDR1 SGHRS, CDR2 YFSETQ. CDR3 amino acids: CASSLASEVDTQYF. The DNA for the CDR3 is TGCGCCAGCAGCTTGGCCAGCGAAGTAGATACGCAGTATTTT.

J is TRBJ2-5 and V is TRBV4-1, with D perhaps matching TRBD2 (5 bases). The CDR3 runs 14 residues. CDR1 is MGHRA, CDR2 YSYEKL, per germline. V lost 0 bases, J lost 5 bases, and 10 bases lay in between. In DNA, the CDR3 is TGCGCCAGCAGCCAAGATCCGGGATCTGAGACCCAGTACTTC. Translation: CASSQDPGSETQYF.

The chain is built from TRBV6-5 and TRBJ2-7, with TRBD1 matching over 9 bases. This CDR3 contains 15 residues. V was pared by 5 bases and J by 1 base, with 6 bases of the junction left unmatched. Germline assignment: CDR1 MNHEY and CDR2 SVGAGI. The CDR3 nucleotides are TGTGCCAGCAGTGCCTACGGGACAGGGTCCTACGAGCAGTACTTC. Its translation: CASSAYGTGSYEQYF.

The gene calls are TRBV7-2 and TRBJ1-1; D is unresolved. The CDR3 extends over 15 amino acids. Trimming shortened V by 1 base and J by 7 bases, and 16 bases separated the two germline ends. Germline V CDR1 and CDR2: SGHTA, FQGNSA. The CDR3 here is CASSLGGLMANEAFF. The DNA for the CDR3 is TGTGCCAGCAGCTTAGGAGGTCTTATGGCCAATGAAGCTTTCTTT.

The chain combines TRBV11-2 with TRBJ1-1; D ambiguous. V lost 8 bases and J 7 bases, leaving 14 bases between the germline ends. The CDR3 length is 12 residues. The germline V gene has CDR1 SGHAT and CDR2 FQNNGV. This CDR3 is CASSPGGLEAFF. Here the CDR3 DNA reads TGTGCCAGCTCTCCCGGCGGTCTTGAAGCTTTCTTT.

CDR3 sequence reads: CASSPPDNEQYF. The CDR3 region has the DNA TGCGCCAGCAGCCCCCCCGACAACGAGCAGTACTTC. The rearrangement uses TRBV5-1 and TRBJ2-7, with D hard to call. The CDR3 is made up of 12 amino acids. V was shortened by 4 bases and J by 5 bases, with 10 bases between the two germline ends. CDR1 is SGHRS and CDR2 is YFSETQ in the germline V gene.

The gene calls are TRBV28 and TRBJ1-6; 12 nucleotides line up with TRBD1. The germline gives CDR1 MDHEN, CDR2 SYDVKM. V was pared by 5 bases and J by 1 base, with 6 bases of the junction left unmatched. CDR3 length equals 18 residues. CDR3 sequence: CASSPVGQGASYNSPLHF. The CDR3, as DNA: TGTGCCAGCAGTCCGGTGGGACAGGGGGCATCCTATAATTCACCCCTCCACTTT.